This is a list of T cell receptor beta chains from one sample in a study of blood T cell repertoires in COVID-19. The data were produced by immunoSEQ multiplex PCR, yet TCRdb's version contains in-frame clones alone and is incomplete. The sample consists of under 250,000 clones, 84% of them appearing once. Sequenced input: peripheral blood. These receptors were taken from a man over 45 with active or convalescent COVID-19. Each CDR3 is given with its conserved first and last residue. The D gene is left open where the match is weak. Not all rows give a size; the values are once, few, many and, for expanded clones, a class.

abundance	d_gene	v_gene	j_gene	CDR3aa	CDR3nt
NA	NA	TRBV27	TRBJ1-2	CASSFSGPYNGYTF	TGTGCCAGCAGTTTCTCGGGTCCCTATAATGGCTACACCTTC
NA	NA	TRBV4-2	TRBJ1-2	CASSQDLTGAYGYTF	TGTGCCAGCAGCCAAGATCTCACTGGGGCCTATGGCTACACCTTC
NA	TRBD1	TRBV9	TRBJ1-3	CASGLGQGDRNTIYF	TGTGCCAGCGGGCTAGGACAGGGAGACAGAAACACCATATATTTT
NA	TRBD1	TRBV9	TRBJ2-2	CASSDGQGSNTGELFF	TGTGCCAGCAGCGACGGACAGGGCTCGAACACCGGGGAGCTGTTTTTT
NA	TRBD2	TRBV6-2/TRBV6-3	TRBJ2-5	CASTPRLAVQETQYF	TGTGCCAGCACCCCGAGGCTAGCGGTCCAAGAGACCCAGTACTTC
NA	NA	TRBV18	TRBJ2-2	CASSPLTGPNTGELFF	TGTGCCAGCTCACCTCTGACAGGCCCGAACACCGGGGAGCTGTTTTTT
NA	NA	TRBV28	TRBJ1-1	CASHTMNTEAFF	TGTGCCAGCCACACGATGAACACTGAAGCTTTCTTT
NA	TRBD1	TRBV6-2/TRBV6-3	TRBJ1-4	CASSPLPGQGSEKLFF	TGTGCCAGCAGTCCCCTACCGGGACAGGGGAGTGAAAAACTGTTTTTT
NA	NA	TRBV29-1	TRBJ2-3	CSVDGSSPDTQYF	TGCAGCGTTGATGGCAGTTCCCCAGATACGCAGTATTTT
few	NA	TRBV5-8	TRBJ1-1	CASSPGGDGNTEAFF	TGTGCCAGCAGCCCGGGGGGGGACGGAAACACTGAAGCTTTCTTT
NA	NA	TRBV5-1	TRBJ2-2	CASSSGVTGELFF	TGCGCCAGCAGCTCAGGGGTAACCGGGGAGCTGTTTTTT
NA	NA	TRBV6-6	TRBJ1-2	CASSYRTSQYGYTF	TGTGCCAGCAGTTATCGGACATCCCAATATGGCTACACCTTC
NA	TRBD2	TRBV7-2	TRBJ2-2	CASSRRRSSGGNTGELFF	TGTGCCAGCAGCAGAAGAAGAAGTAGCGGGGGGAACACCGGGGAGCTGTTTTTT
many	NA	TRBV7-2	TRBJ1-5	CASSETGPGQPQHF	TGTGCCAGCAGCGAGACAGGTCCTGGACAGCCCCAGCATTTT
once	NA	TRBV5-6	TRBJ2-4	CASSSLRGDKNIQYF	TGTGCCAGCAGCTCGCTACGCGGGGATAAAAACATTCAGTACTTC
NA	NA	TRBV10-3	TRBJ2-7	CAISGDTRGDYEQYF	TGTGCCATCAGTGGGGACACCCGGGGGGACTACGAGCAGTACTTC
NA	NA	TRBV7-3	TRBJ1-1	CASSPSGYMNTEAFF	TGTGCCAGCAGCCCCTCGGGATACATGAACACTGAAGCTTTCTTT
NA	NA	TRBV19	TRBJ1-1	CASSKGKGEAFF	TGTGCCAGTAGTAAGGGGAAAGGTGAAGCTTTCTTT
NA	NA	TRBV28	TRBJ2-7	CASNAPGPSYEQYF	TGTGCCAGCAACGCGCCTGGGCCCTCCTACGAGCAGTACTTC
few	NA	TRBV3-1/TRBV3-2	TRBJ2-7	CASSQEFGSVGGQYF	TGTGCCAGCAGCCAAGAGTTCGGGTCGGTAGGCGGGCAGTACTTC
NA	NA	TRBV19	TRBJ1-5	CASSGSNNQPQHF	TGTGCCAGTAGTGGCAGTAACAATCAGCCCCAGCATTTT
NA	NA	TRBV5-1	TRBJ1-2	CASSWDQGTTGGYTF	TGCGCCAGCAGCTGGGATCAGGGGACAACCGGTGGCTACACCTTC
NA	NA	TRBV3-1/TRBV3-2	TRBJ1-1	CASSQVPQGEAFF	TGTGCCAGCAGCCAAGTTCCTCAGGGTGAAGCTTTCTTT
NA	TRBD2	TRBV7-2	TRBJ2-2	CASIPGGPITGELFF	TGTGCCAGCATCCCGGGGGGGCCGATCACCGGGGAGCTGTTTTTT
NA	TRBD2	TRBV10-2	TRBJ2-1	CASSELAGGPSEQFF	TGCGCCAGCAGCGAGCTAGCGGGGGGGCCTAGTGAGCAGTTCTTC
once	NA	TRBV19	TRBJ1-5	CASSINREGGQPQHF	TGTGCCAGTAGTATAAATAGGGAGGGAGGACAGCCCCAGCATTTT
NA	NA	TRBV11-2	TRBJ1-4	CASSLGVIATNEKLFF	TGTGCCAGCAGCTTAGGAGTAATTGCAACTAATGAAAAACTGTTTTTT
NA	NA	TRBV7-8	TRBJ1-1	CASSRKRELGTEAFF	TGTGCCAGCAGCCGAAAGCGGGAACTCGGCACTGAAGCTTTCTTT
NA	TRBD1	TRBV2	TRBJ2-1	CASGSRDRARNEQFF	TGTGCCAGCGGGTCCCGGGACAGGGCAAGGAATGAGCAGTTCTTC
once	NA	TRBV29-1	TRBJ1-2	CSVGEGENRYTF	TGCAGCGTTGGGGAGGGGGAGAACCGCTACACCTTC
NA	NA	TRBV5-1	TRBJ1-6	CASNWGDGSPLHF	TGCGCCAGCAATTGGGGGGACGGATCACCCCTCCACTTT
NA	TRBD1	TRBV28	TRBJ2-7	CASPRGDRGREQYF	TGTGCCAGCCCTCGGGGGGACAGGGGCAGAGAGCAGTACTTC
NA	TRBD1	TRBV28	TRBJ1-2	CASSHRQGRNYGYTF	TGTGCCAGCAGTCACCGACAGGGACGGAACTATGGCTACACCTTC
NA	NA	TRBV18	TRBJ1-5	CASSPIGRLDRVGDQPQHF	TGTGCCAGCTCACCAATCGGTAGATTGGATAGGGTCGGGGATCAGCCCCAGCATTTT
NA	TRBD1	TRBV6-5	TRBJ1-1	CASRSGGSGEAFF	TGTGCCAGCAGGTCAGGGGGAAGCGGTGAAGCTTTCTTT
NA	NA	TRBV5-1	TRBJ1-5	CASSLDGNSNQPQHF	TGCGCCAGCAGCTTGGACGGGAATAGCAATCAGCCCCAGCATTTT
few	NA	TRBV5-8	TRBJ1-2	CASSSLQGRGYGYTF	TGTGCCAGCAGCTCGCTTCAGGGAAGGGGCTATGGCTACACCTTC
once	NA	TRBV30	TRBJ1-3	CAWRGGASGNTIYF	TGTGCCTGGAGGGGGGGAGCCTCTGGAAACACCATATATTTT
NA	TRBD1	TRBV27	TRBJ2-1	CASSVSTGEGYNEQFF	TGTGCCAGCAGTGTATCGACAGGGGAAGGCTACAATGAGCAGTTCTTC
NA	TRBD1	TRBV11-3	TRBJ2-5	CASSLGAGGRETQYF	TGTGCCAGCAGCTTAGGGGCAGGGGGAAGAGAGACCCAGTACTTC
NA	TRBD1	TRBV30	TRBJ1-6	CAWRPSGTGNSPLHF	TGTGCCTGGAGGCCGTCCGGGACAGGGAATTCACCCCTCCACTTT
NA	TRBD1	TRBV7-2	TRBJ1-1	CASSLNTGTVNTEAFF	TGTGCCAGCAGCTTAAACACCGGGACAGTGAACACTGAAGCTTTCTTT
NA	TRBD1	TRBV7-3	TRBJ2-2	CASSLTGATGELFF	TGTGCCAGCAGCTTGACAGGGGCAACCGGGGAGCTGTTTTTT
NA	NA	TRBV5-5	TRBJ1-4	CASSLAVNEKLFF	TGTGCCAGCAGCTTGGCCGTTAATGAAAAACTGTTTTTT
NA	NA	TRBV19	TRBJ1-1	CASSTGLTMNTEAFF	TGTGCCAGTAGTACAGGGCTTACCATGAACACTGAAGCTTTCTTT
NA	TRBD1	TRBV18	TRBJ2-7	CASSPGTGVYEQYF	TGTGCCAGCTCACCCGGGACAGGGGTTTACGAGCAGTACTTC
NA	NA	TRBV3-1/TRBV3-2	TRBJ1-3	CASSQAGTGNTIYF	TGTGCCAGCAGCCAAGCCGGGACTGGAAACACCATATATTTT
NA	TRBD1	TRBV6-6	TRBJ1-5	CASSPPGQPLPQHF	TGTGCCAGCAGCCCCCCGGGACAGCCTTTGCCCCAGCATTTT
NA	NA	TRBV30	TRBJ1-5	CAWNVERGQPQHF	TGTGCCTGGAACGTCGAAAGAGGGCAGCCCCAGCATTTT
NA	NA	TRBV7-9	TRBJ2-5	CASSFRQQETQYF	TGTGCCAGCAGCTTCCGACAGCAAGAGACCCAGTACTTC
NA	NA	TRBV28	TRBJ1-2	CASSQGVGYGYTF	TGTGCCAGCAGCCAAGGGGTTGGCTATGGCTACACCTTC
NA	NA	TRBV30	TRBJ1-6	CAWRGAGSPLHF	TGTGCCTGGAGGGGCGCGGGATCACCCCTCCACTTT